Shown below are 22 T cell receptor beta chains from a single sample sequenced in a study of blood T cells in healthy people across ages. A J-beta primer mix and a sample-barcoded 5' primer were used in a second PCR of about 7 to 12 cycles. Each CDR3 protein gets one entry after TCRdb re-called the 5' RACE reads with MiXCR. Seen here are about 1,400,000 distinct CDR3 sequences, approximately 59% observed once, and the top ten hold roughly 6.3%. The sequenced sample was blood. These TCRs come from a man in his late teens or twenties in good health.

This clonotype was counted between two and nine times. The rearrangement links TRBV25-1 to TRBJ2-1, with D possibly TRBD1 on 5 matching bases. The CDR3 has 12 amino acids. Looked up from germline, CDR1 is MGHDK and CDR2 is SYGVNS. V was pared by 2 bases and J by 8 bases, with 7 bases between. The CDR3 DNA reads as TGTGCCAGCAGTGAACAGGGTTATGAGCAGTTCTTC. This gives the protein CASSEQGYEQFF.

This rearrangement joins TRBV10-2 to TRBJ1-1; no clear D. There are 16 residues in the CDR3. CDR1 and CDR2 (germline): WSHSY, SAAADI. Deletions cut 0 bases from V and 3 bases from J, with 14 bases between. The CDR3 region is CASSESWGLEDTEAFF. The CDR3 nucleotides are TGCGCCAGCAGTGAGTCCTGGGGTCTTGAGGACACTGAAGCTTTCTTT.

The count of this clonotype is one. The chain couples TRBV7-2 to TRBJ2-3; possibly TRBD2 for D (5 bases). Trimming cost V 5 bases and J 1 base, with 16 bases left between them. Germline-derived CDR1 and CDR2 are SGHTA and FQGNSA. This CDR3 has 16 amino acids. The CDR3 region is CASSILGSLGTDTQYF. The CDR3 DNA sequence: TGTGCCAGCAGCATACTAGGATCCCTAGGCACAGATACGCAGTATTTT.

This clonotype was picked up a small number of times. The V and J genes are TRBV12-3 or TRBV12-4 and TRBJ2-5, with D possibly matching TRBD2 (6 bases). The CDR3 length is 14 residues. V was cut by 6 bases and J by 4 bases, with 15 bases left in between. The CDR3 coding sequence is TGTGCCAGCAGCCGGGACTCAATTAGAGAGACCCAGTACTTC. Its protein is CASSRDSIRETQYF.

V and J are TRBV4-3 and TRBJ2-5; 7 bases agree with TRBD1. V lost 4 bases to trimming and J lost 11 bases; unmatched junction nucleotides: 16. Germline CDR1 LGHNA, CDR2 YSLEER. The CDR3 length is 15 residues. CDR3 DNA sequence: TGCGCCAGCAGCCTAGGACAGGCACCCTACAATGAGCAGTACTTC. Translated, it gives CASSLGQAPYNEQYF.

This clonotype appeared a single time. CDR3 sequence: CASSLGPREVDEQFF. The DNA of the CDR3 is TGTGCCAGCAGCTTAGGTCCCAGGGAGGTCGATGAGCAGTTCTTC. The rearrangement links TRBV7-9 to TRBJ2-1; D possibly corresponds to TRBD2 (6 bases). CDR1 SEHNR and CDR2 FQNEAQ come from the germline V gene (reference sequence). The CDR3 has 15 amino acids. Between the trimmed V and J ends, which lost 1 base and 8 bases, there was a span of 15 bases.

J is TRBJ2-2 and V is TRBV7-9; D ambiguous. This CDR3 is 10 amino acids long. The germline V gene encodes CDR1 SEHNR and CDR2 FQNEAQ (reference sequence). Trimming cost V 8 bases and J 7 bases, with 5 bases left between them. The CDR3 loop reads CASWYGELFF. The CDR3 nucleotides read TGTGCCAGCTGGTACGGGGAGCTGTTTTTT.

This chain uses TRBV2 with TRBJ2-1; D unclear. This CDR3 has 11 residues. With 5 bases removed from V and 5 bases from J, the gap between germline ends came to 4 bases. The germline V gene encodes CDR1 SNHLY and CDR2 FYNNEI. CDR3 nucleotides: TGTGCCAGCAGTACTCACAATGAGCAGTTCTTC. This encodes CASSTHNEQFF.

This rearrangement joins TRBV11-1 to TRBJ2-5; D is unresolved. Germline loops: CDR1 SGHAT, CDR2 FQDESV (reference sequence). Trimming left V 3 bases short and J 0 bases short, with 11 bases between. This CDR3 comprises 15 residues. The CDR3 DNA is TGTGCCAGCAGCTTGAGCAGAAAGTACCAAGAGACCCAGTACTTC. It specifies CASSLSRKYQETQYF.

This clonotype was observed a handful of times. The rearrangement uses TRBV29-1 and TRBJ2-5; D could derive from TRBD1 or TRBD2 (5 bases each). The V gene lost 6 bases and the J gene lost 2 bases, with 13 bases spanning the gap. This CDR3 has 13 amino acids. The germline V gene encodes CDR1 SQVTM and CDR2 ANQGSEA. CDR3 in DNA: TGCAGCGTATCCGGGACGGCGCAAGAGACCCAGTACTTC. Its translation is CSVSGTAQETQYF.

This clonotype was seen a handful of times. This chain connects TRBV4-1 to TRBJ2-3; tentatively, D is TRBD2 (5 bases). The CDR3 runs 15 residues. CDR1 is MGHRA and CDR2 is YSYEKL in the germline V gene. Trimming cost V 4 bases and J 4 bases, with 15 bases left between them. CDR3 nucleotide sequence: TGCGCCAGCAGCCCGGAGGATATCGGCGCAGATACGCAGTATTTT. Translation gives CASSPEDIGADTQYF.

This sequence joins TRBV5-1 and TRBJ2-3, with D unclear. This CDR3 is built from 16 residues. V lost 2 bases and J 2 bases, leaving 15 bases between the germline ends. Per the germline V gene, CDR1 is SGHRS and CDR2 is YFSETQ. CDR3 bases: TGCGCCAGCAGCTTATGGCACCACTCGAACACAGATACGCAGTATTTT. Translated, it gives CASSLWHHSNTDTQYF. The full variable domain, in which reference TRBV5-1 and TRBJ2-3 provide the parts outside the CDR3, is KAGVTQTPRYLIKTRGQQVTLSCSPISGHRSVSWYQQTPGQGLQFLFEYFSETQRNKGNFPGRFSGRQFSNSRSEMNVSTLELGDSALYLCASSLWHHSNTDTQYFGPGTRLTVL.

The chain has TRBV7-2 and TRBJ2-4; 11 bases align to TRBD2. The J call may not be correct, given that the DNA end is closer to TRBJ2-5. The germline CDR1 and CDR2 sequences are SGHTA and FQGNSA. The CDR3 consists of 17 residues. The CDR3 here is CASSTRLAGTSQETQYF. The CDR3 DNA follows: TGTGCCAGCAGCACAAGACTAGCGGGGACCTCCCAAGAGACCCAGTACTTC.

V gene TRBV2 combines with J gene TRBJ2-1; unclear D gene. Per germline, CDR1 SNHLY and CDR2 FYNNEI. The CDR3 loop spans 12 amino acids. V was shortened by 6 bases and J by 8 bases, with 11 bases between the two germline ends. CDR3 DNA sequence: TGTGCCAGCAGGGAAAGAGAGGATGAGCAGTTCTTC. It specifies CASREREDEQFF.

The chain has TRBV4-1 and TRBJ2-5, with 12 bases identical to TRBD2. The CDR3 runs to 16 residues. The germline V gene encodes CDR1 MGHRA and CDR2 YSYEKL. The V and J ends lost 5 bases and 2 bases, in that order; junction bases with no gene match: 6. The chain's CDR3 is CASSSRTSGKQETQYF. In DNA form, the CDR3 reads TGCGCCAGCAGCTCTAGGACTAGCGGGAAGCAAGAGACCCAGTACTTC.

This chain connects TRBV20-1 to TRBJ2-3, with 7 bases lining up with TRBD2. V lost 6 bases, J lost 6 bases, and 15 bases stayed unmatched. Germline CDR1 reads DFQATT; CDR2 reads SNEGSKA (reference sequence). This CDR3 is 15 amino acids long. CDR3 coding DNA: TGCAGTGCCGCGGGGGAAAGATCGCCCGGGGATACGCAGTATTTT. Amino acid sequence: CSAAGERSPGDTQYF.

The V gene is TRBV7-2, the J gene TRBJ2-1, with D hard to call. Germline V gene data show CDR1 as SGHTA and CDR2 as FQGNSA. This CDR3 has 13 amino acids. With 2 bases removed from V and 8 bases from J, the gap between germline ends came to 10 bases. The CDR3 here is CASSLSAWDEQFF. CDR3 in DNA: TGTGCCAGCAGCTTATCAGCGTGGGATGAGCAGTTCTTC.

The gene calls are TRBV28 and TRBJ2-1; 9 nucleotides line up with TRBD1. This CDR3 has 16 amino acids. Trimming cost V 2 bases and J 5 bases; bases outside gene matches: 7. Looked up from germline, CDR1 is MDHEN and CDR2 is SYDVKM. The CDR3 loop reads CASSLRTGGRNNEQFF. DNA for the CDR3: TGTGCCAGCAGTTTAAGAACAGGGGGCAGGAACAATGAGCAGTTCTTC.

J is TRBJ1-6 and V is TRBV20-1, with 8 positions matching TRBD1. CDR3 length: 17 residues. Germline lookup yields CDR1 DFQATT and CDR2 SNEGSKA (reference sequence). Trimming took 7 bases from V and 0 from J; bases not matched to a gene: 11. The CDR3 DNA reads TGCAGTGTCAAAACAGGGGGATATAGCTCCTATAATTCACCCCTCCACTTT. The encoded protein is CSVKTGGYSSYNSPLHF.

This chain links TRBV6-5 with TRBJ2-4; tentative D call: TRBD2 (6 bases). The assigned J gene may be wrong: the sequence end matches TRBJ2-7 better. The CDR3 covers 13 residues. Germline V gene lookup returns CDR1 MNHEY and CDR2 SVGAGI. In DNA, the CDR3 is TGTGCCACCATCGGAGGGAGTCCCTACGAGCAGTACTTC. Translated, it gives CATIGGSPYEQYF.

V is TRBV24-1 and J is TRBJ2-1; D is unclear. V lost 1 base and J lost 5, with 11 bases in between. Germline assignment: CDR1 KGHDR and CDR2 SFDVKD. The CDR3 totals 15 residues. The chain's CDR3 is CATSDLLDQDNEQFF. The CDR3 DNA is TGTGCCACCAGTGATTTACTGGACCAAGACAATGAGCAGTTCTTC.

V and J are TRBV2 and TRBJ1-2, with 8 positions matching TRBD1. Germline V gene sequence: CDR1 SNHLY, CDR2 FYNNEI. V gave up 6 bases and J gave up 4 bases; unmatched junction bases: 7. The CDR3 covers 14 residues. The CDR3 spells CASRLDRGGYGYTF. The CDR3 DNA is TGTGCCAGCAGGCTCGACAGGGGAGGCTATGGCTACACCTTC.